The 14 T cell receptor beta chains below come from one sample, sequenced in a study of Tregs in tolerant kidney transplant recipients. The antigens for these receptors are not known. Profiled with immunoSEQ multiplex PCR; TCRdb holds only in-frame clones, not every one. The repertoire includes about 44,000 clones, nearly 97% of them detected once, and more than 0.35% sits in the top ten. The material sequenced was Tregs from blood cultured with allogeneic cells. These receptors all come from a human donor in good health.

CDR3 nucleotide sequence: TGTGCCAGCAGCTTAAATCTGCCGGATACGCAGTATTTT. Protein sequence: CASSLNLPDTQYF. J is TRBJ2-3 and V is TRBV7-6; D is undetermined. The V end was cut by 2 bases, the J end by 6 bases, with 9 bases between. Germline loops: CDR1 SGHVS, CDR2 FNYEAQ. CDR3 length equals 13 residues.

Here the CDR3 reads CASSGGLAGPTDTQYF. The CDR3 bases are TGCGCCAGCAGTGGGGGACTAGCGGGACCCACAGATACGCAGTATTTT. The chain has TRBV10-1 and TRBJ2-3; 13 bases align to TRBD2. Germline loops: CDR1 WNHNN, CDR2 SYGVQD (reference sequence). CDR3 length equals 16 residues. V dropped 4 bases and J dropped 2; count of bases not matched to a gene: 3.

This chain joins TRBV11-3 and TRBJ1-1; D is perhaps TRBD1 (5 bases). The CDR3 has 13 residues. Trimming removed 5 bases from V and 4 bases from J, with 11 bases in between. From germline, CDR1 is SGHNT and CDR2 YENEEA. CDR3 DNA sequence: TGTGCCAGCAGCATTATGGGGGGCACTGAAGCTTTCTTT. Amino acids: CASSIMGGTEAFF.

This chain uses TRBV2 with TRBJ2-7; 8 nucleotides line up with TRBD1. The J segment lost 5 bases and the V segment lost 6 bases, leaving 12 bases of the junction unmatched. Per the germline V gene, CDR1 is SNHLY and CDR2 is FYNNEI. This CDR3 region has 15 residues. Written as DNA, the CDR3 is TGTGCCAGCAGAGCAATTTTGGGACAGGCGGACGAGCAGTACTTC. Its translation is CASRAILGQADEQYF. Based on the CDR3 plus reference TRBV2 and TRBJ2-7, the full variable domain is EPEVTQTPSHQVTQMGQEVILRCVPISNHLYFYWYRQILGQKVEFLVSFYNNEISEKSEIFDDQFSVERPDGSNFTLKIRSTKLEDSAMYFCASRAILGQADEQYFGPGTRLTVT.

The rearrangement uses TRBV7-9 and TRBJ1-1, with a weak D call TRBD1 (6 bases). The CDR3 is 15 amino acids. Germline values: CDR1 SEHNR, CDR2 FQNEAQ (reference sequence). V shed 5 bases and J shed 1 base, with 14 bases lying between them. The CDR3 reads CASSPDRGSNTEAFF. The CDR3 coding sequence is TGTGCCAGCAGCCCGGACAGAGGATCGAACACTGAAGCTTTCTTT.

The CDR3 region has the DNA TGTGCCAGCAGTTTCCGGGACAGGGTCAATGAGCAGTTCTTC. It specifies CASSFRDRVNEQFF. This chain links TRBV6-6 with TRBJ2-1; 9 positions match TRBD1. The CDR3 runs to 14 residues. Germline trimming cut 4 bases from V and 6 bases from J; bases unmatched to any gene: 4. CDR1 MNHNY and CDR2 SVGAGI come from the germline V gene (reference sequence).

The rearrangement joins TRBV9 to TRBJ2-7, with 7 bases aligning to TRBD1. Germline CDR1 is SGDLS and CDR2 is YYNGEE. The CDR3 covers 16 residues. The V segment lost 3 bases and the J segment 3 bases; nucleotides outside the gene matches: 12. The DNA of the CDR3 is TGTGCCAGCAGCGCGCAACCCGGGACAGTGTTCTACGAGCAGTACTTC. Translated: CASSAQPGTVFYEQYF.

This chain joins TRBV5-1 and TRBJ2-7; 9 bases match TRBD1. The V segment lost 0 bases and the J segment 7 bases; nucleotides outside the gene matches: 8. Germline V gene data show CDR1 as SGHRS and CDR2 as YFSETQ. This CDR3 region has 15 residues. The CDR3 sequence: CASSLVGTGLQEQYF. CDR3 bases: TGCGCCAGCAGCTTGGTTGGGACAGGGCTCCAAGAGCAGTACTTC.

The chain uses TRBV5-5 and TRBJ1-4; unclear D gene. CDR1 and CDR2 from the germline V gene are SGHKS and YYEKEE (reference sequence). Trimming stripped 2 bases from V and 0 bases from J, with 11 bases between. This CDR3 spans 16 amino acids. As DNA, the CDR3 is TGTGCCAGCAGCTTATCGGGAGTTGCAACTAATGAAAAACTGTTTTTT. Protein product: CASSLSGVATNEKLFF.

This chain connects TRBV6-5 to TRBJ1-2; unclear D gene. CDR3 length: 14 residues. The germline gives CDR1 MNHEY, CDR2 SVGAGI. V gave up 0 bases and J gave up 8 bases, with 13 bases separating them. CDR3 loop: CASSYSYKGQGYTF. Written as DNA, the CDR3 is TGTGCCAGCAGTTACTCGTATAAAGGCCAGGGCTACACCTTC.

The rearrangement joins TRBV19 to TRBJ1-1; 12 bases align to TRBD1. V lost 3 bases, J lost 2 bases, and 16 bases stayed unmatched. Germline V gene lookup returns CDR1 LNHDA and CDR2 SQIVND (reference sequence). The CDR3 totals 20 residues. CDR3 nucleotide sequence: TGTGCCAGTAGTATGGGGATTCCGGGACAGGGGGCGAGGATAAACACTGAAGCTTTCTTT. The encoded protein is CASSMGIPGQGARINTEAFF.

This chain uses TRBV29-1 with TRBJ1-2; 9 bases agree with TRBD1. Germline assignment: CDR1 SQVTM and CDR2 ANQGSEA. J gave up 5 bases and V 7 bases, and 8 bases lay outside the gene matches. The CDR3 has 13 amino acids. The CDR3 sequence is CSAIRTGEYGYTF. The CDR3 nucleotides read TGCAGCGCTATCAGGACAGGGGAATATGGCTACACCTTC.

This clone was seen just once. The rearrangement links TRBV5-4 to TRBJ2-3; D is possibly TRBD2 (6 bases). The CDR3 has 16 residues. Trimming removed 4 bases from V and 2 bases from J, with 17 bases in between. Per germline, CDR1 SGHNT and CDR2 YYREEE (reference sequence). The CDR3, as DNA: TGTGCCAGCAGCGGAGGGACTCGACGGTACACAGATACGCAGTATTTT. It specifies CASSGGTRRYTDTQYF. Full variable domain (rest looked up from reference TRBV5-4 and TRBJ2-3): ETGVTQSPTHLIKTRGQQVTLRCSSQSGHNTVSWYQQALGQGPQFIFQYYREEENGRGNFPPRFSGLQFPNYSSELNVNALELDDSALYLCASSGGTRRYTDTQYFGPGTRLTVL.

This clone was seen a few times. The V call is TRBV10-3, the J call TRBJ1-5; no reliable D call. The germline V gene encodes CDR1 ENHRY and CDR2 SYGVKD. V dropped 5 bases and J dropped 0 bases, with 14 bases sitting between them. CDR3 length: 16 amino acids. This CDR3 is CAISNSLRDSNQPQHF. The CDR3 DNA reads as TGTGCCATCAGTAACTCCTTGCGGGATAGCAATCAGCCCCAGCATTTT.